The sequence of this T cell receptor beta chain was determined in a study of shared T cell receptors in the human thymus. Libraries were prepared by immunoSEQ multiplex PCR; TCRdb keeps only in-frame clonotypes and omits some of them. This table has some 700,000 clones, 70% to 90% appearing once. The CDR3 has 13 amino acids. With 8 bases removed from V and 8 bases from J, the gap between germline ends came to 18 bases. Per germline, CDR1 MNHEY and CDR2 SVGAGI. These same records also appear under a second study, on human thymus T cells. From that study: Thymic tissue was derived from resections collected during corrective heart surgery. Overlap was high between thymic repertoires from unrelated individuals, as reported in related research.

The chain joins TRBV6-5 to TRBJ1-2; D remains ambiguous. The sequenced sample was thymocytes. This receptor was identified in a girl less than two years old with a congenital heart defect. DNA for the CDR3: TGTGCCAGCCGAACTTGGCGGGGTGAGGGCTACACCTTC. It codes for CASRTWRGEGYTF.